The 19 T cell receptor beta chains below come from one sample, sequenced in a study of blood T cell repertoires in COVID-19 (dated by TCRdb to 2019 to 2021). The library was prepared using the immunoSEQ multiplex PCR assay. The table comes from immuneACCESS by way of TCRdb, which keeps in-frame sequences with V and J called. Part of the clones is missing from these tables; in studies checked, under half for an unresolved V gene and the rest for unknown reasons. This sample is represented by about 55,000 clones; approximately 90% of them were singletons. The ten biggest clones cover roughly 6.2% of the sample. The sequenced material came from peripheral blood. Every receptor here comes from a man aged 40-49 years with acute or convalescent COVID-19.

This chain uses TRBV30 with TRBJ2-7; 12 bases align to TRBD1. The CDR3 runs 15 residues. CDR1 is GTSNPN, CDR2 SVGIG, per germline (reference sequence). V dropped 3 bases and J dropped 5; count of bases not matched to a gene: 8. The CDR3 protein is CAWSAGTGGVDEQYF. DNA of the CDR3: TGTGCCTGGAGCGCCGGGACAGGGGGCGTCGACGAGCAGTACTTC.

The V call is TRBV13, the J call TRBJ2-1, with a weak D call TRBD2 (6 bases). Trimming cost V 6 bases and J 1 base, with 13 bases left between them. The germline gives CDR1 PRHDT, CDR2 FYEKMQ (reference sequence). This CDR3 comprises 15 residues. The CDR3 DNA sequence: TGTGCCAGCAGGTCCGGGGGTGGGTCCTACAATGAGCAGTTCTTC. It codes for CASRSGGGSYNEQFF.

V is TRBV19 and J is TRBJ1-5; 11 nucleotides align to TRBD1. From germline, CDR1 is LNHDA and CDR2 SQIVND (reference sequence). The CDR3 is 18 amino acids. V trimming: 3 bases; J trimming: 5 bases; junction bases outside the gene matches: 12. In DNA form, the CDR3 reads TGTGCCAGTAGTATGCCGGGACAGGGGGTAAAGGTGGATCAGCCCCAGCATTTT. The encoded protein is CASSMPGQGVKVDQPQHF.

The chain employs TRBV3-1 (or the pseudogene TRBV3-2) and TRBJ1-5; D gene ambiguous. The V gene lost 1 base and the J gene lost 6 bases, with 10 bases spanning the gap. This CDR3 is built from 14 residues. Germline V gives CDR1 LGHDT, CDR2 YNNKEL (reference sequence). CDR3 DNA: TGTGCCAGCAGCCAAGGGATAGGGAGTCAGCCCCAGCATTTT. Protein: CASSQGIGSQPQHF.

The chain uses TRBV29-1 and TRBJ2-3; 8 positions match TRBD2. This CDR3 has 17 residues. The germline CDR1 and CDR2 sequences are SQVTM and ANQGSEA. V shed 8 bases, J shed 4 bases, and the junction held 20 bases outside the gene matches. DNA of the CDR3: TGCAGCTTCCTGGGGTTTATAGCGGGAAGAGGGGCAGATACGCAGTATTTT. This gives the protein CSFLGFIAGRGADTQYF.

This rearrangement joins TRBV7-9 to TRBJ2-7, with 10 bases lining up with TRBD2. Germline V CDR1 and CDR2: SEHNR, FQNEAQ (reference sequence). Trimming took 7 bases from V and 5 from J; bases not matched to a gene: 5. The CDR3 is 13 residues long. The CDR3 sequence is CASNLAGAHEQYF. In DNA form, the CDR3 reads TGTGCCAGCAACCTAGCGGGAGCTCACGAGCAGTACTTC. The full variable domain, with the rest looked up from reference TRBV7-9 and TRBJ2-7, is DTGVSQNPRHKITKRGQNVTFRCDPISEHNRLYWYRQTLGQGPEFLTYFQNEAQLEKSRLLSDRFSAERPKGSFSTLEIQRTEQGDSAMYLCASNLAGAHEQYFGPGTRLTVT.

The chain carries TRBV7-2 and TRBJ2-7; 8 nucleotides line up with TRBD2. CDR1 SGHTA and CDR2 FQGNSA come from the germline V gene. V shed 6 bases, J shed 2 bases, and the junction held 9 bases outside the gene matches. The CDR3 is 15 amino acids. The CDR3 DNA reads TGTGCCAGCAGTTCTTCAGGACTAGCAACCTACGAGCAGTACTTC. Translated, it gives CASSSSGLATYEQYF.

The gene calls are TRBV24-1 and TRBJ2-2; 7 bases align to TRBD2. The CDR3 is 17 residues long. V lost 7 bases and J lost 3; bases outside the gene matches: 13. Germline loops: CDR1 KGHDR, CDR2 SFDVKD. The CDR3 bases are TGTGCCACCAGCGAAAACGATTGGGACTATTACACCGGGGAGCTGTTTTTT. Translation gives CATSENDWDYYTGELFF.

The CDR3 protein is CASSPIPGGLYGYTF. CDR3 sequence (DNA): TGCGCCAGCAGCCCGATTCCGGGAGGCCTATATGGCTACACCTTC. The V and J genes are TRBV5-1 and TRBJ1-2; D ambiguous. The germline gives CDR1 SGHRS, CDR2 YFSETQ. Trimming took off 4 bases at V and 5 bases at J, with 18 bases between the two ends. This CDR3 has 15 amino acids. The whole variable domain, remainder taken from reference TRBV5-1 and TRBJ1-2, is KAGVTQTPRYLIKTRGQQVTLSCSPISGHRSVSWYQQTPGQGLQFLFEYFSETQRNKGNFPGRFSGRQFSNSRSEMNVSTLELGDSALYLCASSPIPGGLYGYTFGSGTRLTVV.

The CDR3 loop reads CASSQVVDSDSNQPQHF. The CDR3 nucleotides are TGCGCCAGCAGCCAAGTGGTCGACAGCGACAGCAATCAGCCCCAGCATTTT. V gene TRBV4-1 combines with J gene TRBJ1-5; D perhaps matches TRBD1 (5 bases). The CDR3 is 17 amino acids. Trimming removed 1 base at V and 1 base at J, with 14 bases between. CDR1 MGHRA and CDR2 YSYEKL come from the germline V gene.

Comment on this clone: Here the CDR3 omits its conserved ending phenylalanine or tryptophan, so a read error is the likely source. Because the CDR3's place on the DNA is in doubt, the DNA is left out and the CDR3 is given as listed by TCRdb. The chain joins TRBV10-3 to TRBJ2-7; TRBD1, the table's D call, lacks a check against the DNA. 10 amino acids form the CDR3, both terminal residues included. Germline values: CDR1 ENHRY, CDR2 SYGVKD. Here the CDR3 reads CAISESTGGL.

This chain connects TRBV9 to TRBJ1-1, with D maybe TRBD1 (6 bases). In germline, CDR1 is SGDLS, CDR2 YYNGEE. The CDR3 has 15 residues. V was trimmed by 0 bases and J by 10 bases, leaving 19 bases between them. CDR3 region: CASSVGGPGQDLAFF. CDR3 coding DNA: TGTGCCAGCAGCGTAGGGGGGCCGGGACAAGATCTAGCTTTCTTT.

This chain connects TRBV19 to TRBJ2-3; 11 nucleotides line up with TRBD2. Per the germline V gene, CDR1 is LNHDA and CDR2 is SQIVND (reference sequence). The CDR3 consists of 15 residues. J was trimmed by 3 bases and V by 7 bases; bases with no gene match: 6. CDR3 residues: CASTTSGSLTDTQYF. The DNA of the CDR3 is TGTGCCAGTACTACTAGCGGGAGTTTAACAGATACGCAGTATTTT.

The rearrangement links TRBV6-2 or TRBV6-3 to TRBJ1-1; D remains unclear. The CDR3 is 13 amino acids. Trimming took 6 bases from V and 0 from J, leaving 8 bases between them. Germline V gene lookup returns CDR1 MNHEY and CDR2 SVGEGT. The DNA for the CDR3 is TGTGCCAGCAGCTCAGGTATGAACACTGAAGCTTTCTTT. This codes for CASSSGMNTEAFF.

The genes are TRBV6-5 and TRBJ1-1, with 9 bases identical to TRBD1. Losses at the gene ends were 7 bases for V and 3 bases for J; bases not matched to a gene: 6. The length of the CDR3 is 14 residues. Germline-derived CDR1 and CDR2 are MNHEY and SVGAGI. CDR3: CASTMGDRDTEAFF. CDR3 DNA sequence: TGTGCCAGCACCATGGGGGACAGGGACACTGAAGCTTTCTTT.

This clone was observed once. This chain joins TRBV30 and TRBJ1-5; D may be TRBD1 (6 bases). Germline V gene lookup returns CDR1 GTSNPN and CDR2 SVGIG (reference sequence). With 1 base removed from V and 2 bases from J, the gap between germline ends came to 9 bases. The CDR3 is 14 residues long. CDR3 nucleotide sequence: TGTGCCTGGAGTGACCGACAGGGCAATCAGCCCCAGCATTTT. Protein: CAWSDRQGNQPQHF.

The chain couples TRBV7-2 to TRBJ1-2; 8 bases fit TRBD1. The germline CDR1 and CDR2 sequences are SGHTA and FQGNSA. V dropped 4 bases and J dropped 8; count of bases not matched to a gene: 6. The CDR3 runs to 13 residues. CDR3 loop: CASSSTTGDGYTF. The CDR3 nucleotides read TGTGCCAGCAGCTCCACGACAGGGGACGGCTACACCTTC.

J is TRBJ2-7 and V is TRBV4-1, with D unresolved. Trimming took off 5 bases at V and 3 bases at J, with 17 bases between the two ends. Germline V gives CDR1 MGHRA, CDR2 YSYEKL. This CDR3 has 15 amino acids. As DNA, the CDR3 is TGCGCCAGCAGCACCCGACTGGCCCCTTTCTACGAGCAGTACTTC. Its translation: CASSTRLAPFYEQYF.

The chain combines TRBV6-2 or TRBV6-3 with TRBJ1-1, with TRBD1 identical over 9 bases. The junction had 4 bases not matched to a gene; V was cut back by 5 bases and J by 3 bases. The CDR3 spans 14 residues. Per germline, CDR1 MNHEY and CDR2 SVGEGT. The CDR3 sequence is CASSAGTGYTEAFF. The CDR3 nucleotides read TGTGCCAGCAGTGCCGGGACAGGGTACACTGAAGCTTTCTTT.